This TCR beta chain is from a study of T cell responses to AZD1222 COVID-19 vaccine. Study details: Second doses were pooled across both intervals (about 4 or about 12 weeks).

A word on this clone: Its target is unknown.

CDR1 MDHEN and CDR2 SYDVKM come from the germline V gene. The CDR3 runs 14 residues. V was clipped by 6 bases and J by 10 bases; unmatched bases: 12. Method: immunoSEQ multiplex PCR; TCRdb's copy keeps in-frame clones and lacks some. The sample shows about 50,000 clones, more than 60% of them seen only once. The study, taken as a whole, reports: CD4 TCRs covered the whole spike, strongest at regions 160-218 and 743-854. Donor demographics were predominantly white British with a female majority; clonal diversity may be underestimated.

The sequenced sample was peripheral blood, obtained on day 0 of AZD1222 vaccination. The sequence came from an adult in good health. This chain links TRBV28 with TRBJ2-1, with 7 bases aligning to TRBD1. This CDR3 reads CASSSTGRFTEQFF. The CDR3, as DNA: TGTGCCAGCAGCTCGACAGGGCGATTCACGGAGCAGTTCTTC.